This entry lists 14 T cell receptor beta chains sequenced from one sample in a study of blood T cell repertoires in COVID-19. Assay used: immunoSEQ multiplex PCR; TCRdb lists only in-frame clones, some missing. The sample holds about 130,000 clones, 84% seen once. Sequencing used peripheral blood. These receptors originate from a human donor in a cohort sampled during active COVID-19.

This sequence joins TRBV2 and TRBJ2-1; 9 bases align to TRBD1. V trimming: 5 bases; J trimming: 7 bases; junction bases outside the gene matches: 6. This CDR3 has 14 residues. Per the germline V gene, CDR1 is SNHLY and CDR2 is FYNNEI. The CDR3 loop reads CASSSGTGQNEQFF. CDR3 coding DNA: TGTGCCAGCAGTTCCGGGACAGGGCAAAATGAGCAGTTCTTC.

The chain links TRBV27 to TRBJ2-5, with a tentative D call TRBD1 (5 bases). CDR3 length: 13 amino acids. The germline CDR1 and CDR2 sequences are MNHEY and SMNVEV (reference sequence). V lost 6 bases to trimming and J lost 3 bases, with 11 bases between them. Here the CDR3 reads CASRKLTEETQYF. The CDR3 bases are TGTGCCAGCAGAAAATTGACAGAAGAGACCCAGTACTTC.

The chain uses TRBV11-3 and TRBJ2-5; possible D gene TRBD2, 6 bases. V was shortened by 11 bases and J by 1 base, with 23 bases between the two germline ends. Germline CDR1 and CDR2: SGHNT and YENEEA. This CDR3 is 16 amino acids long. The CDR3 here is CASQLSAGRAQETQYF. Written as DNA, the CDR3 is TGTGCCTCTCAGCTTAGTGCGGGACGAGCCCAAGAGACCCAGTACTTC.

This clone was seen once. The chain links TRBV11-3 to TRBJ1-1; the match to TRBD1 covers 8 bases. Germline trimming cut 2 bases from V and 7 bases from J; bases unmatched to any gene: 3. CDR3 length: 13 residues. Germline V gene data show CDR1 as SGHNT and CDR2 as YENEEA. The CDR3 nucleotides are TGTGCCAGCAGCTTACGGACAGGGAATGAAGCTTTCTTT. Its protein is CASSLRTGNEAFF.

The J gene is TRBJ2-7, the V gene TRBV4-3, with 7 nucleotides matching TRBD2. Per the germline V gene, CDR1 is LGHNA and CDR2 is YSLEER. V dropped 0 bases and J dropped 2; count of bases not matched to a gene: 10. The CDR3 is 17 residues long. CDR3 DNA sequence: TGCGCCAGCAGCCAAGATGCAGGCGGGGGTTATCCCTACGAGCAGTACTTC. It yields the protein CASSQDAGGGYPYEQYF.

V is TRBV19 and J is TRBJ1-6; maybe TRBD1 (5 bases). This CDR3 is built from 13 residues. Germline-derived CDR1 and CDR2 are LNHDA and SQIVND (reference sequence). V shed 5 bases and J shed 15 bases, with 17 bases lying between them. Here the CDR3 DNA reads TGTGCCAGTAGTGGGTTGGGACTCCCCATCCTCCACTTT. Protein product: CASSGLGLPILHF.

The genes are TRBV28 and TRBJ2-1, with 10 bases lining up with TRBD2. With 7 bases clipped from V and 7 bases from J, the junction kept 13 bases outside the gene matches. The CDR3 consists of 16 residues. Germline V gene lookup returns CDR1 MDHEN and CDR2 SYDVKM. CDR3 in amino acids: CASTPSSSGRRNEQFF. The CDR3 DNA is TGTGCCAGCACCCCTTCCTCTAGCGGGAGAAGGAATGAGCAGTTCTTC. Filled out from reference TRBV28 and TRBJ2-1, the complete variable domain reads DVKVTQSSRYLVKRTGEKVFLECVQDMDHENMFWYRQDPGLGLRLIYFSYDVKMKEKGDIPEGYSVSREKKERFSLILESASTNQTSMYLCASTPSSSGRRNEQFFGPGTRLTVL.

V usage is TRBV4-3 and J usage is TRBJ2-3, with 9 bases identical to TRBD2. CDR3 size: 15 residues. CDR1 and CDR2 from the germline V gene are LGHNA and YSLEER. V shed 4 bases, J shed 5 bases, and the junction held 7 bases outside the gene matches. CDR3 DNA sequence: TGCGCCAGCAGCCCCAGCGGGGGGCCTGGAGATACGCAGTATTTT. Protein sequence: CASSPSGGPGDTQYF.

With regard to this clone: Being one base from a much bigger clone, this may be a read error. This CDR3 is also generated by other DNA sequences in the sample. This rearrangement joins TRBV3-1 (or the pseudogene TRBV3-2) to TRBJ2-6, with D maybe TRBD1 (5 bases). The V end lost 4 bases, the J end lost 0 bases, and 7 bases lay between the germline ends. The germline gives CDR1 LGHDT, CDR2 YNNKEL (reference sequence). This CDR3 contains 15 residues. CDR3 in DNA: TGTGCCAGCAGCCGAGACAGCTCTGGGGCCAACGTCCTGACTTTC. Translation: CASSRDSSGANVLTF.

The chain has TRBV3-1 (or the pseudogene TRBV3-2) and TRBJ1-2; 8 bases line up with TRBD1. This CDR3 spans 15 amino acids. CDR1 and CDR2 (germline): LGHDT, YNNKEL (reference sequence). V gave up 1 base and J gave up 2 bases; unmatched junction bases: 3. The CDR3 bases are TGTGCCAGCAGCCAAGCCCGGGACAGGAACTATGGCTACACCTTC. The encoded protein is CASSQARDRNYGYTF.

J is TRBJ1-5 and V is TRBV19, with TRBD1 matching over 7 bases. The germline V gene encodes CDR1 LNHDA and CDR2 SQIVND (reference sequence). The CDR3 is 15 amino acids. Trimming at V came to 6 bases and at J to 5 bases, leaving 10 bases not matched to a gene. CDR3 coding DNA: TGTGCCAGTAGGAAGACAGGGTTACTGGATCAGCCCCAGCATTTT. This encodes CASRKTGLLDQPQHF.

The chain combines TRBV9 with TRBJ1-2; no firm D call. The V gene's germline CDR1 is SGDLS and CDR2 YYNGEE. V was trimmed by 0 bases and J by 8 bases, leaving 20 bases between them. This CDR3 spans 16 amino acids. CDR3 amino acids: CASSVDPTEGLGGYTF. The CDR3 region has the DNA TGTGCCAGCAGCGTAGATCCGACGGAGGGCCTGGGAGGCTACACCTTC.

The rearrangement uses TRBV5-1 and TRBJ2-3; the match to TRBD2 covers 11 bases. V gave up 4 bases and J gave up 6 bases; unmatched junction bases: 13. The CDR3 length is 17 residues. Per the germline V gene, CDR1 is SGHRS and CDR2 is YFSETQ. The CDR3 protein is CASSLGLAGLLGDTQYF. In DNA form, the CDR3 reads TGCGCCAGCAGCCTCGGACTAGCGGGTCTTCTGGGGGATACGCAGTATTTT.

The CDR3 spells CASSPQGDHGYTF. The DNA of the CDR3 is TGTGCCAGCAGCCCACAGGGAGATCATGGCTACACCTTC. The V and J genes are TRBV7-9 and TRBJ1-2, with a possible D match to TRBD1 (6 bases). CDR1 is SEHNR, CDR2 FQNEAQ, per germline (reference sequence). The CDR3 extends over 13 amino acids. V lost 5 bases and J lost 6, with 13 bases in between.